The present TCR beta chain was sequenced within a study of blood T cell repertoires in COVID-19. Overall study: Whether acute or convalescent, the COVID-19 samples came from the United States, Italy and Spain. In each case, the material was cDNA or gDNA derived from T cells, B-cell-depleted T cells, or PBMCs.

V shed 5 bases and J 6 bases; nucleotides not matched to a gene: 5. Germline loops: CDR1 LGHDT, CDR2 YNNKEL (reference sequence). The CDR3 sequence is 14 residues long. In the study's own analysis: Nucleated cell counts were estimated from reference gene primer amplification. The protocol was immunoSEQ multiplex PCR, while the TCRdb copy is restricted to in-frame clones and leaves out a portion. Clone size and V and J calls were adopted from that table, with D and trimming inferred from the DNA. The data contain approximately 40,000 clones, around 83% of them singletons. V gene TRBV3-1 (or the pseudogene TRBV3-2) combines with J gene TRBJ1-4; 8 nucleotides line up with TRBD1. Sequences were obtained from peripheral blood. This receptor was identified in a man aged 50 to 60 in a cohort sampled during active COVID-19. CDR3 in amino acids: CASSSTGAHEKLFF. The CDR3 bases are TGTGCCAGCAGCTCGACAGGGGCGCATGAAAAACTGTTTTTT.